Listed here are 29 T cell receptor beta chains from one sample, sequenced in a study of metastatic and nonmetastatic thyroid tumors. Thyroid surgery was preceded by no treatment in any patient. With MiXCR, TCRdb reprocessed the PCR reads. The repertoire holds some 15,000 clones, approximately 28% seen once, with about 21% in the top ten. The sequenced sample was tumor tissue. These receptors all come from a female donor with papillary thyroid cancer or a benign thyroid nodule (not recorded which). Some clones in this sample may be carry-over from other donors' samples.

The V call is TRBV10-3, the J call TRBJ1-5; TRBD1 aligns across 10 bases. Germline trimming cut 8 bases from V and 0 bases from J; bases unmatched to any gene: 1. The germline CDR1 and CDR2 sequences are ENHRY and SYGVKD. CDR3 length: 14 amino acids. CDR3 loop: CAIGTGDSNQPQHF. CDR3 sequence (DNA): TGTGCCATCGGGACAGGGGATAGCAATCAGCCCCAGCATTTT.

This chain joins TRBV6-2 or TRBV6-3 and TRBJ1-1; no firm D call. The germline gives CDR1 MNHEY, CDR2 SVGEGT. Trimming shortened V by 2 bases and J by 6 bases, and 10 bases separated the two germline ends. This CDR3 spans 13 amino acids. The CDR3 DNA reads as TGTGCCAGCAGTTACCGAGGGTTTTCTGAAGCTTTCTTT. Translated, it gives CASSYRGFSEAFF.

This chain links TRBV30 with TRBJ1-2, with 10 bases that match TRBD1. Trimming cost V 5 bases and J 6 bases; bases outside gene matches: 6. Germline CDR1 and CDR2: GTSNPN and SVGIG (reference sequence). This CDR3 is built from 13 residues. The CDR3 loop is CAWVTGTGDGYTF. CDR3 coding DNA: TGTGCCTGGGTCACCGGGACAGGGGATGGCTACACCTTC.

The rearrangement joins TRBV2 to TRBJ2-7; D remains unclear. CDR3 length: 12 residues. The V and J ends lost 7 bases and 7 bases respectively, with 14 bases between them. CDR1 SNHLY and CDR2 FYNNEI come from the germline V gene. This CDR3 reads CASTEGGFEQYF. Here the CDR3 DNA reads TGTGCCAGCACCGAAGGCGGTTTTGAGCAGTACTTC. Full variable domain (missing parts from reference TRBV2 and TRBJ2-7): EPEVTQTPSHQVTQMGQEVILRCVPISNHLYFYWYRQILGQKVEFLVSFYNNEISEKSEIFDDQFSVERPDGSNFTLKIRSTKLEDSAMYFCASTEGGFEQYFGPGTRLTVT.

In this sample, this clone turned up a few times. CDR3 amino acids: CASSAGTEFASQFF. The CDR3 coding sequence is TGTGCCAGTAGTGCTGGGACTGAGTTCGCTTCGCAGTTCTTC. V usage is TRBV19 and J usage is TRBJ2-1, with a possible D match to TRBD2 (6 bases). The CDR3 runs 14 residues. The germline gives CDR1 LNHDA, CDR2 SQIVND (reference sequence). Trimming left V 5 bases short and J 12 bases short, with 20 bases between.

Worth noting for this clone: One base away lies a much larger clone, so this may be a sequencing read error. The chain employs TRBV29-1 and TRBJ2-7, with D perhaps TRBD1 or TRBD2 (5 bases each). The V end was cut by 3 bases, the J end by 5 bases, with 11 bases between. Germline CDR1 SQVTM, CDR2 ANQGSEA. The CDR3 is made up of 12 amino acids. The DNA of the CDR3 is TGCAGCGTTGACTCGGGGACCCACGAGCAGTACTTC. It is translated as CSVDSGTHEQYF.

CDR3 sequence reads: CARLFLRDYEQYF. The CDR3 DNA reads TGTGCCCGCCTTTTTTTGCGGGACTACGAGCAGTACTTC. The chain combines TRBV30 with TRBJ2-7; possibly TRBD2 for D (6 bases). This CDR3 is built from 13 residues. Germline loops: CDR1 GTSNPN, CDR2 SVGIG (reference sequence). Between the trimmed V and J ends, which lost 8 bases and 3 bases, there was a span of 17 bases.

This clone has just a few counts. The gene calls are TRBV19 and TRBJ1-3; D uncertain. The germline V gene has CDR1 LNHDA and CDR2 SQIVND (reference sequence). The V and J ends lost 9 bases and 0 bases respectively, with 9 bases between them. This CDR3 comprises 13 residues. This CDR3 is CARLTGSGNTIYF. The DNA of the CDR3 is TGTGCCAGATTAACGGGCTCTGGAAACACCATATATTTT. Drawing the rest from reference TRBV19 and TRBJ1-3, the complete variable domain is DGGITQSPKYLFRKEGQNVTLSCEQNLNHDAMYWYRQDPGQGLRLIYYSQIVNDFQKGDIAEGYSVSREKKESFPLTVTSAQKNPTAFYLCARLTGSGNTIYFGEGSWLTVV.

This clone was recorded a few times. The chain has TRBV19 and TRBJ2-1, with 14 bases lining up with TRBD2. This CDR3 comprises 14 residues. The V and J ends lost 1 base and 12 bases, in that order; junction bases with no gene match: 2. In germline, CDR1 is LNHDA, CDR2 SQIVND (reference sequence). As DNA, the CDR3 is TGTGCCAGTAGTATAGCGACTAGCGGGGGGGGGCAGTTCTTC. Translating it yields CASSIATSGGGQFF. Drawing the rest from reference TRBV19 and TRBJ2-1, the complete variable domain is DGGITQSPKYLFRKEGQNVTLSCEQNLNHDAMYWYRQDPGQGLRLIYYSQIVNDFQKGDIAEGYSVSREKKESFPLTVTSAQKNPTAFYLCASSIATSGGGQFFGPGTRLTVL.

This clone was counted many times. J is TRBJ1-6 and V is TRBV6-2 or TRBV6-3; the D gene is possibly TRBD1 (5 bases). The V end was cut by 5 bases, the J end by 8 bases, with 10 bases between. The CDR3 spans 13 residues. Germline loops: CDR1 MNHEY, CDR2 SVGEGT. The CDR3: CASSRLGDSPLHF. CDR3 in DNA: TGTGCCAGCAGTCGTTTGGGGGATTCACCCCTCCACTTT.

The table lists this clone with many counts. This may be a read error, as it is one base from a much larger clone. The CDR3 end shows no conserved phenylalanine or tryptophan, and so a read error is likely. The chain links TRBV28 to TRBJ2-7; maybe TRBD2 (6 bases). Per the germline V gene, CDR1 is MDHEN and CDR2 is SYDVKM. V was clipped by 6 bases and J by 3 bases, with 18 bases between them. This CDR3 is built from 15 residues. The CDR3 DNA reads as TGTGCCAGCAGCCCGGGAGAGCGGCCTCGCTACGAGCAGTACCTC. This gives the protein CASSPGERPRYEQYL.

This clone was detected a few times. The chain is built from TRBV6-1 and TRBJ1-2; D is possibly TRBD1 (5 bases). CDR1 MNHNS and CDR2 SASEGT come from the germline V gene. Deletions cut 10 bases from V and 8 bases from J, with 17 bases between. The CDR3 covers 12 residues. CDR3 DNA sequence: TGTGCCAACATTCCTCAACCAGGGGGCTACACCTTC. This codes for CANIPQPGGYTF.

This clone was detected only a few times. The chain carries TRBV27 and TRBJ2-1, with TRBD2 matching 8 bases. Germline values: CDR1 MNHEY, CDR2 SMNVEV (reference sequence). This CDR3 contains 16 residues. After removal of 4 bases from V and 6 bases from J, the junction contained 11 bases not matched to a gene. The CDR3 region is CASSSFPAGVGNEQFF. The CDR3 coding sequence is TGTGCCAGCAGTTCCTTCCCAGCGGGAGTAGGCAATGAGCAGTTCTTC.

The chain carries TRBV12-3 or TRBV12-4 and TRBJ1-1; the match to TRBD1 covers 7 bases. The CDR3 is made up of 14 amino acids. V gave up 1 base and J gave up 8 bases; unmatched junction bases: 7. The CDR3, as DNA: TGTGCCAGCAGTTTAGTACAGGGGAAATTGGAAGCTTTCTTT. It is translated as CASSLVQGKLEAFF.

The table lists this clone with many counts. The chain carries TRBV30 and TRBJ2-7; 7 bases line up with TRBD2. Germline CDR1 GTSNPN, CDR2 SVGIG (reference sequence). The length of the CDR3 is 13 residues. With 2 bases clipped from V and 4 bases from J, the junction kept 5 bases outside the gene matches. The CDR3 DNA reads as TGTGCCTGGAGTCGGCTAGCGGAATACGAGCAGTACTTC. Its protein is CAWSRLAEYEQYF.

There are many counts of this clone. The chain joins TRBV12-3 or TRBV12-4 to TRBJ1-1; D is uncertain. The CDR3 length is 17 residues. The V and J ends lost 5 bases and 2 bases respectively, with 21 bases between them. CDR3 sequence reads: CASSPRTHGSINTEAFF. The CDR3 DNA follows: TGTGCCAGCAGTCCCCGGACGCACGGATCCATTAACACTGAAGCTTTCTTT.

This clone came up many times. This sequence joins TRBV25-1 and TRBJ1-6; 8 bases are a match to TRBD1. The germline V gene encodes CDR1 MGHDK and CDR2 SYGVNS. The V and J ends lost 1 base and 5 bases, in that order; junction bases with no gene match: 4. There are 16 residues in the CDR3. The DNA of the CDR3 is TGTGCCAGCAGTGAATTTACAGGGGGAAATAATTCACCCCTCCACTTT. This codes for CASSEFTGGNNSPLHF.

The chain links TRBV11-2 to TRBJ2-1; 7 nucleotides align to TRBD1. J gave up 2 bases and V 4 bases, and 8 bases lay outside the gene matches. The CDR3 runs to 16 residues. CDR1 SGHAT and CDR2 FQNNGV come from the germline V gene. CDR3 protein: CASSSSGGFAYNEQFF. Here the CDR3 DNA reads TGTGCCAGCAGCTCATCAGGGGGATTCGCCTACAATGAGCAGTTCTTC.

This clone is labeled as medium-sized. This rearrangement joins TRBV19 to TRBJ1-2; 8 bases align to TRBD1. The trim removed 4 bases at V and 2 bases at J, leaving 6 bases unmatched. Germline V gives CDR1 LNHDA, CDR2 SQIVND (reference sequence). The CDR3 spans 15 residues. CDR3 amino acids: CASSTKDRANYGYTF. CDR3 bases: TGTGCCAGTAGTACCAAGGACAGGGCGAACTATGGCTACACCTTC.

This clone appeared many times. The chain is built from TRBV12-3 or TRBV12-4 and TRBJ2-2; D ambiguous. V was clipped by 6 bases and J by 6 bases, with 14 bases between them. This CDR3 comprises 14 residues. For the CDR3, the DNA is TGTGCCAGCAGGGGCTTGGGGAATTCCGGGGAGCTGTTTTTT. Translated, it gives CASRGLGNSGELFF.

This clone is medium-sized within its sample. The chain combines TRBV5-1 with TRBJ2-3; D not resolved. This CDR3 contains 15 residues. Germline V gene sequence: CDR1 SGHRS, CDR2 YFSETQ. The ends were cut back, 0 bases at V and 3 bases at J, with 11 bases in the middle. The CDR3 DNA reads as TGCGCCAGCAGCTTGGCCAGAGGACGGACAGATACGCAGTATTTT. It encodes CASSLARGRTDTQYF.

The table lists this clone with many counts. V and J are TRBV29-1 and TRBJ2-3, with 9 positions matching TRBD2. The germline gives CDR1 SQVTM, CDR2 ANQGSEA. This CDR3 region has 14 residues. After removal of 8 bases from V and 10 bases from J, the junction contained 16 bases not matched to a gene. The chain's CDR3 is CSFKRGATTGSQYF. CDR3 sequence (DNA): TGCAGCTTTAAGCGGGGGGCCACGACGGGGTCGCAGTATTTT.

By frequency in the sample, this clone is medium-sized. DNA for the CDR3: TGTGCCACCCTCAAGGACACGAACACTGAAGCTTTCTTT. This gives the protein CATLKDTNTEAFF. The chain carries TRBV7-2 and TRBJ1-1; tentatively, D is TRBD1 (5 bases). CDR3 length equals 13 residues. The V end was cut by 10 bases, the J end by 1 base, with 13 bases between. Germline V gene lookup returns CDR1 SGHTA and CDR2 FQGNSA.

This clone has a count of ten or more. V and J are TRBV29-1 and TRBJ2-7, with no clear D. CDR1 SQVTM and CDR2 ANQGSEA come from the germline V gene. Trimming cost V 4 bases and J 3 bases, with 4 bases left between them. This CDR3 region has 10 residues. In DNA, the CDR3 is TGCAGCGTTGTGGGCTACGAGCAGTACTTC. As protein: CSVVGYEQYF.

The chain has TRBV3-1 and TRBJ2-7; the match to TRBD2 covers 10 bases. The CDR3 extends over 15 amino acids. The germline gives CDR1 LGHDT, CDR2 YNNKEL (reference sequence). J gave up 2 bases and V 0 bases, and 1 base lay outside the gene matches. CDR3 sequence (DNA): TGTGCCAGCAGCCAAGATCTAGCGGGAGCCTACGAGCAGTACTTC. Translating gives CASSQDLAGAYEQYF.

This clone occurred a few times. The chain is built from TRBV3-1 and TRBJ1-1, with unresolved D. The CDR3 has 12 amino acids. Germline CDR1 reads LGHDT; CDR2 reads YNNKEL (reference sequence). Trimming removed 1 base at V and 6 bases at J, with 6 bases between. CDR3 protein: CASSQGAAEAFF. CDR3 nucleotides: TGTGCCAGCAGCCAAGGGGCAGCTGAAGCTTTCTTT.

This clone ranks as medium-sized. V is TRBV5-1 and J is TRBJ2-7, with 9 bases lining up with TRBD2. J gave up 7 bases and V 5 bases, and 4 bases lay outside the gene matches. CDR1 SGHRS and CDR2 YFSETQ come from the germline V gene. The CDR3 totals 12 residues. CDR3 sequence: CASRIAGEEQYF. The CDR3 nucleotides read TGCGCCAGCAGGATAGCGGGAGAAGAGCAGTACTTC.

This chain links TRBV20-1 with TRBJ1-2; D not certain. Trimming took 1 base from V and 0 from J, leaving 6 bases between them. The germline V gene encodes CDR1 DFQATT and CDR2 SNEGSKA (reference sequence). This CDR3 has 13 amino acids. As DNA, the CDR3 is TGCAGTGCTAGAGGTCATACTAACTATGGCTACACCTTC. Amino acids: CSARGHTNYGYTF.

This clone was seen at least ten times. The chain employs TRBV4-2 and TRBJ2-7; 14 positions match TRBD2. Per the germline V gene, CDR1 is LGHNA and CDR2 is YNFKEQ. The CDR3 has 18 residues. V trimming: 0 bases; J trimming: 7 bases; junction bases outside the gene matches: 11. Here the CDR3 reads CASSQEQTSGGAYREQYF. CDR3 bases: TGTGCCAGCAGCCAAGAACAGACTAGCGGGGGGGCATATCGGGAGCAGTACTTC.